The rows below give T cell receptor beta chains drawn from one sample of a study of blood T cell repertoires in COVID-19. The table came from immunoSEQ multiplex PCR; TCRdb's copy has only in-frame clones and leaves some out. Among around 130,000 clones listed, roughly 83% were seen once. Sequenced: peripheral blood. The receptors come from a man aged 60 to 69 with acute or convalescent COVID-19. Both conserved end residues are part of each CDR3. A D gene is named only where the DNA matches it firmly. Not every row has a clone size; where given, it reads once, few, many or a size class.

D,V,J,size,DNA,CDR3
TRBD2,TRBV5-1,TRBJ2-5,NA,TGCGCCAGCAGCTCCGTAGCGGGACCTCAAGAGACCCAGTACTTC,CASSSVAGPQETQYF
NA,TRBV9,TRBJ2-1,NA,TGTGCCAGCAGCCCTACTCCGGGAGCCTCCTACAATGAGCAGTTCTTC,CASSPTPGASYNEQFF
TRBD1,TRBV11-1,TRBJ2-5,NA,TGTGCCAGCAGTCCAAGCCTCGACAGGGCCCGTGAGACCCAGTACTTC,CASSPSLDRARETQYF
NA,TRBV5-1,TRBJ2-5,NA,TGCGCCAGCAGGAGAGACACCACCCCAGAGACCCAGTACTTC,CASRRDTTPETQYF
TRBD1,TRBV24-1,TRBJ1-4,NA,TGTGCCACCAGTGAGCCCCCCGGGACAGGGGGCGGAGGTGAAAAACTGTTTTTT,CATSEPPGTGGGGEKLFF
TRBD2,TRBV3-1/TRBV3-2,TRBJ2-3,NA,TGTGCCAGCAGTCGAAGTGTACCGAGGCGGGGGTTCACAGATACGCAGTATTTT,CASSRSVPRRGFTDTQYF
TRBD2,TRBV5-1,TRBJ2-5,NA,TGCGCCAGCAGTCGGAATAGCGGGGGGGCTAGAGAGACCCAGTACTTC,CASSRNSGGARETQYF
TRBD2,TRBV4-2,TRBJ2-5,NA,TGTGCCAGCAGCCAAGATCGGGGGGGAACTAGCGGTCAAGAGACCCAGTACTTC,CASSQDRGGTSGQETQYF
TRBD1,TRBV7-7,TRBJ2-5,NA,TGTGCCAGCAGCGTGGACAGGGGGCCCCAAGAGACCCAGTACTTC,CASSVDRGPQETQYF
TRBD2,TRBV7-2,TRBJ2-7,NA,TGTGCCAGCAGCTTAGTTGGGGGGGGGAACTCCTACGAGCAGTACTTC,CASSLVGGGNSYEQYF
TRBD1,TRBV2,TRBJ1-6,NA,TGTGCCAGCAGTGAAGGGACAGGGGTTGACGGCTCACCCCTCCACTTT,CASSEGTGVDGSPLHF
TRBD1,TRBV30,TRBJ2-3,NA,TGTGCCTGGAGCAAGGACAGGGGGCTCGCAGATACGCAGTATTTT,CAWSKDRGLADTQYF
TRBD1,TRBV5-1,TRBJ2-7,NA,TGCGCCAGCAGCTTGGAGGGACAGGGTGGCCGCGAGCAGTACTTC,CASSLEGQGGREQYF
NA,TRBV5-8,TRBJ1-1,once,TGTGCCAGCATGGGCAACACTGAAGCTTTCTTT,CASMGNTEAFF
NA,TRBV5-6,TRBJ1-2,NA,TGTGCCAGCAGCCTACTACAGGGAGCGGGGGGCTACACCTTC,CASSLLQGAGGYTF
NA,TRBV18,TRBJ1-4,once,TGTGCCAGCTCACCGGAGTTCAGGGTAACTAATGAAAAACTGTTTTTT,CASSPEFRVTNEKLFF
TRBD1,TRBV9,TRBJ1-4,NA,TGTGCCAGCAGCAAACGACAGGGGACCAATGAAAAACTGTTTTTT,CASSKRQGTNEKLFF
NA,TRBV7-8,TRBJ1-6,few,TGTGCCAGCAGCTTAGTGGGGGGTTATTCACCCCTCCACTTT,CASSLVGGYSPLHF
TRBD2,TRBV3-1/TRBV3-2,TRBJ2-7,NA,TGTGCCAGCAGCCAAGGACTAGCGGGTCCCTACGAGCAGTACTTC,CASSQGLAGPYEQYF
TRBD1,TRBV19,TRBJ1-3,NA,TGTGCCAGTAGTACACACCGGGACAGCTCTGGAAACACCATATATTTT,CASSTHRDSSGNTIYF
TRBD1,TRBV7-8,TRBJ1-2,NA,TGTGCCAGCAGCTTTACAGGGGGTGGCTACACCTTC,CASSFTGGGYTF
NA,TRBV6-5,TRBJ1-6,few,TGTGCCAGCACCGACGGAACGGGGGAATCACCCCTCCACTTT,CASTDGTGESPLHF
NA,TRBV6-1,TRBJ2-5,NA,TGTGCCAGCAGTGACCTTGGTAGTAGAGAGACCCAGTACTTC,CASSDLGSRETQYF
TRBD1,TRBV5-1,TRBJ2-2,NA,TGCGCCAGCAGCTTGGAACAGGGGGTCACCGGGGAGCTGTTTTTT,CASSLEQGVTGELFF
TRBD1,TRBV24-1,TRBJ2-2,NA,TGTGCCACAGCACCCGGGACAGGGGTTTTAACCGGGGAGCTGTTTTTT,CATAPGTGVLTGELFF
NA,TRBV6-1,TRBJ1-5,NA,TGTGCCAGCAGTGAAAGGAAGGAGGCCCTCGCTCAGCCCCAGCATTTT,CASSERKEALAQPQHF
NA,TRBV28,TRBJ1-1,NA,TGTGCCAGCAGCCGCAACGAGGGGGTGTCCACTGAAGCTTTCTTT,CASSRNEGVSTEAFF
TRBD1,TRBV19,TRBJ2-7,NA,TGTGCCAGTAGTAGCATATCGGGACAGGGTTCCTACGAGCAGTACTTC,CASSSISGQGSYEQYF
TRBD2,TRBV6-2/TRBV6-3,TRBJ2-7,once,TGTGCCAGCAGTTTTGGGGACGCGGGGGGATACGAGCAGTACTTC,CASSFGDAGGYEQYF
TRBD1,TRBV5-1,TRBJ1-2,once,TGCGCCAGCAGCCGACGGGACAGGGACAGTGGCTACACCTTC,CASSRRDRDSGYTF
NA,TRBV29-1,TRBJ1-1,NA,TGCAGCGTTCTGAGGCAGGGGAGAAACACTGAAGCTTTCTTT,CSVLRQGRNTEAFF
NA,TRBV11-2,TRBJ1-1,NA,TGTGCCAGCAGCCTGTACGCGGGGGCGCGGAACACTGAAGCTTTCTTT,CASSLYAGARNTEAFF
NA,TRBV7-3,TRBJ2-5,NA,TGTGCCAGCAGCTTTCTCCCCCGGACAGGACTAAGGGCCCAGTACTTC,CASSFLPRTGLRAQYF
NA,TRBV6-5,TRBJ1-5,NA,TGTGCCAGCAGTTACGGAGGGGTTGGCAATCAGCCCCAGCATTTT,CASSYGGVGNQPQHF
NA,TRBV5-1,TRBJ2-2,NA,TGCGCCAGCAGGGTAGGGGCGACCGGGGAGCTGTTTTTT,CASRVGATGELFF
NA,TRBV12-3/TRBV12-4,TRBJ2-7,NA,TGTGCCAGCAGTTTATTAGGAGACGAGCAGTACTTC,CASSLLGDEQYF
TRBD2,TRBV19,TRBJ2-7,NA,TGTGCCAGTAGTATGGGACTAGGCGTACCCGAGCAGTACTTC,CASSMGLGVPEQYF
NA,TRBV2,TRBJ1-2,NA,TGTGCCAGACAGAGCTATGGCTACACCTTC,CARQSYGYTF
TRBD1,TRBV13,TRBJ1-2,NA,TGTGCCAGCAGCCAAGACAGGGATTCTGGCTACACCTTC,CASSQDRDSGYTF
NA,TRBV29-1,TRBJ1-2,NA,TGCAGCGTTGGGGCGGACAGAGGGCCCGGCTACACCTTC,CSVGADRGPGYTF
TRBD1,TRBV19,TRBJ1-1,NA,TGTGCCAGTAGTATCCCGGGACAGGGCTATGGTGAGGCTTTCTTT,CASSIPGQGYGEAFF
TRBD1,TRBV19,TRBJ2-1,NA,TGTGCCAGTAGTAGGACAGGGAGTGAGCAGTTCTTC,CASSRTGSEQFF
TRBD2,TRBV27,TRBJ2-3,NA,TGTGCCAGCAGTGCCACAGCGGGAGGGACCACAGATACGCAGTATTTT,CASSATAGGTTDTQYF
TRBD1,TRBV19,TRBJ1-5,NA,TGTGCCAGTAGTCCCGACAGGGTGAATCAGCCCCAGCATTTT,CASSPDRVNQPQHF
TRBD2,TRBV29-1,TRBJ2-2,NA,TGCAGCGTTGATCGGCGGGGGAGCGGCGGGGAGCTGTTTTTT,CSVDRRGSGGELFF
NA,TRBV5-1,TRBJ1-5,NA,TGCGCCAGCAGCTTCGGGGTGGGTCAGCCCCAGCATTTT,CASSFGVGQPQHF
NA,TRBV5-6,TRBJ1-2,NA,TGTGCCAGCAGCTTGGGCAGGAACCCCCTTGGCTACACCTTC,CASSLGRNPLGYTF
NA,TRBV19,TRBJ2-2,NA,TGTGCCAGTAGCTATGGGAGACACACCGGGGAGCTGTTTTTT,CASSYGRHTGELFF
NA,TRBV5-6,TRBJ1-3,NA,TGTGCCAGCAGCTCGAGACTAGCCTCTGGAAACACCATATATTTT,CASSSRLASGNTIYF